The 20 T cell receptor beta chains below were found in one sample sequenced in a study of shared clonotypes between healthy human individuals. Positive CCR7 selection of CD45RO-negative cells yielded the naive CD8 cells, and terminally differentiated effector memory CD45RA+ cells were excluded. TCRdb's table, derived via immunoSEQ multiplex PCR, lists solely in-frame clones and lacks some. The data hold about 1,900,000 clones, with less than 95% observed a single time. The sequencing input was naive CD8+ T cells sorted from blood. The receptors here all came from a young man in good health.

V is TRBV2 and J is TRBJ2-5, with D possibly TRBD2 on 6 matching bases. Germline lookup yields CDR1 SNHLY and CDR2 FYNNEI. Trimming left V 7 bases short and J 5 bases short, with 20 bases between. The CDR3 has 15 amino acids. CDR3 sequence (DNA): TGTGCCAGCACCCCGCCTAGCGAGGGCCGGGAGACCCAGTACTTC. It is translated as CASTPPSEGRETQYF. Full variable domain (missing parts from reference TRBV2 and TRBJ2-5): EPEVTQTPSHQVTQMGQEVILRCVPISNHLYFYWYRQILGQKVEFLVSFYNNEISEKSEIFDDQFSVERPDGSNFTLKIRSTKLEDSAMYFCASTPPSEGRETQYFGPGTRLLVL.

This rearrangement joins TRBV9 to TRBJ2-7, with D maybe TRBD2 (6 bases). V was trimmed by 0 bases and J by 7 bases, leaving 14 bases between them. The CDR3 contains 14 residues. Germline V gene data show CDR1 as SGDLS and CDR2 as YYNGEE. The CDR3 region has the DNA TGTGCCAGCAGCGTAGGCGCCTCCAGCGGGGAGCAGTACTTC. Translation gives CASSVGASSGEQYF.

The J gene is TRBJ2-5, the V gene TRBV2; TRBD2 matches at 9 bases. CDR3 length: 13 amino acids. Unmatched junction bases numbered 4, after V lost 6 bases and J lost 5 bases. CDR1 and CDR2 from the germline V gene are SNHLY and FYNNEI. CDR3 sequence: CASRQAGGETQYF. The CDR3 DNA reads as TGTGCCAGCAGGCAGGCGGGGGGGGAGACCCAGTACTTC.

The DNA of the CDR3 is TGTGCCAGCAGCTTAGCAGTAGTCCCCTCCTACAATGAGCAGTTCTTC. It codes for CASSLAVVPSYNEQFF. The rearrangement uses TRBV13 and TRBJ2-1, with unresolved D. The V end was cut by 1 base, the J end by 0 bases, with 10 bases between. Germline loops: CDR1 PRHDT, CDR2 FYEKMQ (reference sequence). CDR3 length: 16 residues.

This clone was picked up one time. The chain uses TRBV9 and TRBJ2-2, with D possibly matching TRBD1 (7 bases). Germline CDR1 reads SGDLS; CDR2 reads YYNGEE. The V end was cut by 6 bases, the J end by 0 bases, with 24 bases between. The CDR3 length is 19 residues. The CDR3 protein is CASTVGGGHRGSNTGELFF. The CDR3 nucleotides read TGTGCCAGCACCGTGGGGGGCGGACACAGGGGATCGAACACCGGGGAGCTGTTTTTT.

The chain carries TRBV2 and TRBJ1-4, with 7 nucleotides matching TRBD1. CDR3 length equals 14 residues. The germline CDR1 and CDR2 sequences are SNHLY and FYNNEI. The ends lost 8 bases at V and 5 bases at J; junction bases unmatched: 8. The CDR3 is CASHGTVLNEKLFF. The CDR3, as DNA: TGTGCCAGCCACGGGACAGTCCTGAATGAAAAACTGTTTTTT.

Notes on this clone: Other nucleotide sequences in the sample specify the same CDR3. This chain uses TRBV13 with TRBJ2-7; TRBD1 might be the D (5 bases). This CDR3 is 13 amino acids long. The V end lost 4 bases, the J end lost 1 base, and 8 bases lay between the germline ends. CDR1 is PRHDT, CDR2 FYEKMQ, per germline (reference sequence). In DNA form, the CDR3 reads TGTGCCAGCAGCTCGTCAGGGTCCTACGAGCAGTACTTC. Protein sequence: CASSSSGSYEQYF.

Here the CDR3 reads CASSRMGQGNFYGYTF. The CDR3 nucleotides read TGTGCCAGCAGCCGAATGGGACAGGGGAATTTCTATGGCTACACCTTC. This rearrangement joins TRBV11-2 to TRBJ1-2, with 10 bases lining up with TRBD1. V dropped 5 bases and J dropped 4; count of bases not matched to a gene: 10. The CDR3 loop spans 16 amino acids. Germline V gene data show CDR1 as SGHAT and CDR2 as FQNNGV.

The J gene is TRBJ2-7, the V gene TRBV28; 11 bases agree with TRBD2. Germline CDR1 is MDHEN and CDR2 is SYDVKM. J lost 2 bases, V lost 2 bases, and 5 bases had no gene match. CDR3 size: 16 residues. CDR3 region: CASSLRGGLAAYEQYF. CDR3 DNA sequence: TGTGCCAGCAGTTTAAGGGGGGGACTAGCGGCCTACGAGCAGTACTTC.

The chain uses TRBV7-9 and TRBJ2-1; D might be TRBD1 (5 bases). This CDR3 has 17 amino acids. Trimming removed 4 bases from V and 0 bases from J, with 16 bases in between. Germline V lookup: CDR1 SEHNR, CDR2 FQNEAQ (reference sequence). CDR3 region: CASSSSFGASSYNEQFF. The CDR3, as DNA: TGTGCCAGCAGCTCAAGCTTTGGGGCGAGCTCCTACAATGAGCAGTTCTTC.

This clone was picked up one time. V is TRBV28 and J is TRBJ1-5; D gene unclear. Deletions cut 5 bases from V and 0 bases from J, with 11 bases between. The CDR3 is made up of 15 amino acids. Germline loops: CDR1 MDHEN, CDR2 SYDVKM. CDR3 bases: TGTGCCAGCAGTCAAGTAGGGTATAGCAATCAGCCCCAGCATTTT. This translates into CASSQVGYSNQPQHF.

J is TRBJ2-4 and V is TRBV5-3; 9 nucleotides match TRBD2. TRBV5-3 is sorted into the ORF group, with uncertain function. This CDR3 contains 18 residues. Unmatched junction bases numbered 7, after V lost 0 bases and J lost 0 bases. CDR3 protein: CARSLVVAGAPAKNIQYF. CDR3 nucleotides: TGTGCCAGAAGCTTGGTGGTAGCGGGGGCCCCAGCCAAAAACATTCAGTACTTC.

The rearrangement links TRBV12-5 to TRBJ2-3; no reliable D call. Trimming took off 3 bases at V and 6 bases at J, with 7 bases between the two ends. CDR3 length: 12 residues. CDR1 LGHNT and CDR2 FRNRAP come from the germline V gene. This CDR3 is CASGFGPDTQYF. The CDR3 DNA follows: TGTGCTAGTGGTTTTGGGCCGGATACGCAGTATTTT.

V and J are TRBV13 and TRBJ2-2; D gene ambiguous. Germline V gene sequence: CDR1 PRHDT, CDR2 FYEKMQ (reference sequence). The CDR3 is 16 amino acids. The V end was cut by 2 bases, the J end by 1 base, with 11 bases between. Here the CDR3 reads CASSLSGRRNTGELFF. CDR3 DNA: TGTGCCAGCAGCTTATCCGGAAGACGGAACACCGGGGAGCTGTTTTTT.

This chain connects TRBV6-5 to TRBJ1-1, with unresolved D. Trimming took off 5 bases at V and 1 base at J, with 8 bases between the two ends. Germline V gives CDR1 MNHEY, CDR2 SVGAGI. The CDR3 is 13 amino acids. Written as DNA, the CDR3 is TGTGCCAGCAGTGGAGTCTCGAACACTGAAGCTTTCTTT. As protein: CASSGVSNTEAFF.

This CDR3 is CASSSAQGLGEAFF. The CDR3 DNA follows: TGCGCCAGCAGCTCCGCACAGGGACTAGGGGAAGCTTTCTTT. The gene calls are TRBV5-1 and TRBJ1-1; D perhaps matches TRBD1 (6 bases). Germline CDR1 and CDR2: SGHRS and YFSETQ. The CDR3 totals 14 residues. V lost 3 bases to trimming and J lost 8 bases, with 17 bases between them.

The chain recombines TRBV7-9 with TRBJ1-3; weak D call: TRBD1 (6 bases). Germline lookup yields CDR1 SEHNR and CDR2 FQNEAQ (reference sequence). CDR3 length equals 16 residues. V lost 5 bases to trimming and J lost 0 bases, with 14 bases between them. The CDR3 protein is CASSPIQGYSGNTIYF. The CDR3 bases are TGTGCCAGCAGCCCCATTCAGGGGTACTCTGGAAACACCATATATTTT.

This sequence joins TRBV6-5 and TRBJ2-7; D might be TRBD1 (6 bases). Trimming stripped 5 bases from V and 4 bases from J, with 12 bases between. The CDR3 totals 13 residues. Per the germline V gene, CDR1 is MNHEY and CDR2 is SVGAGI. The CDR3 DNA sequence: TGTGCCAGCAGTCTACAGGGATATTACGAGCAGTACTTC. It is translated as CASSLQGYYEQYF.

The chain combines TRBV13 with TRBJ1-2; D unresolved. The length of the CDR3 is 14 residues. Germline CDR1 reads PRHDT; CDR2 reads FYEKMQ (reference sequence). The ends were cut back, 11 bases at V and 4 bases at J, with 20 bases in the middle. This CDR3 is CAGKEAGSVYGYTF. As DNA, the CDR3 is TGTGCCGGTAAGGAGGCGGGATCGGTCTATGGCTACACCTTC.

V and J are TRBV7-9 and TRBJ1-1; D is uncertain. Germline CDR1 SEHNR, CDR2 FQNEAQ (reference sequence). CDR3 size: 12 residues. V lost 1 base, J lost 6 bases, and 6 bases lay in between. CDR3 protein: CASSLVDPEAFF. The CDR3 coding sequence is TGTGCCAGCAGCTTAGTTGACCCTGAAGCTTTCTTT.